A selection of T cell receptor beta chains follows, all from one sample in a study of T cells in Graves' hyperthyroidism and ophthalmopathy. TCRdb re-called the multiplex PCR reads with MiXCR, one entry per CDR3 protein. This sample carries around 350,000 distinct CDR3 sequences, roughly 15% of them seen once, and the ten largest clones take around a fifth. The sample taken for sequencing was blood. Source of these receptors: a woman aged 25 to 45 with Graves' ophthalmopathy. Both conserved end residues are part of each CDR3. A D gene is named only where the DNA matches it firmly. Clone size is shown for a subset of rows, as once, few, many or a class of expanded clone.

j_gene,abundance,d_gene,v_gene,CDR3nt,CDR3aa
TRBJ2-2,many,TRBD1,TRBV20-1,TGCAGTGCTCAAGGACAGGGTTCCACCGGGGAGCTGTTTTTT,CSAQGQGSTGELFF
TRBJ2-5,-,-,TRBV6-1,TGTGCCAGCACCCAGGGGTTACAAGAGACCCAGTACTTC,CASTQGLQETQYF
TRBJ1-3,many,TRBD1,TRBV5-1,TGCGCCAGCAGCTATTCGACAGGGGGCAACGGAAACACCATATATTTT,CASSYSTGGNGNTIYF
TRBJ1-6,many,-,TRBV5-1,TGCGCCAGCAGCTTGGCCCTCGCGGGGAATTCACCCCTCCACTTT,CASSLALAGNSPLHF
TRBJ1-1,many,-,TRBV10-3,TGTGCCATCAGTGAGTTGGACCTGAACACTGAAGCTTTCTTT,CAISELDLNTEAFF
TRBJ2-3,few,-,TRBV6-7,TGTGCCAGCAGTTACTCGATAGCAGCCACCCACCCCACAGATACGCAGTATTTT,CASSYSIAATHPTDTQYF
TRBJ1-4,-,-,TRBV12-3/TRBV12-4,TGTGCCAGCAGTTTAAGTGACTATGATGAAAAACTGTTTTTT,CASSLSDYDEKLFF
TRBJ1-1,many,-,TRBV28,TGTGCCAGTTCCATAGTGCATCACAAGGGGAACACTGAAGCTTTCTTT,CASSIVHHKGNTEAFF
TRBJ1-5,few,TRBD1,TRBV20-1,TGCAGTGCTGCCGACAGGGCGGCTTTCTTCGGTCAGCCCCAGCATTTT,CSAADRAAFFGQPQHF
TRBJ2-2,-,-,TRBV11-2,TGTGCCAGCAGCCAGCTAGGCACCGAGGAGCTGTTTTTT,CASSQLGTEELFF
TRBJ2-4,many,TRBD2,TRBV11-2,TGTGCCAGCAGCTTCGCGGCTAGCGGCAACATTCAGTACTTC,CASSFAASGNIQYF
TRBJ2-1,-,TRBD2,TRBV12-3/TRBV12-4,TGTGCCAGCAGCCCGGGGACTAGCGGGGGGCCCTCCAACAATGAGCAGTTCTTC,CASSPGTSGGPSNNEQFF
TRBJ1-5,many,TRBD1,TRBV6-1,TGTGCCAGCACCGAAAGAGTGGGACAGGGTGGGAATCAGCCCCAGCATTTT,CASTERVGQGGNQPQHF
TRBJ1-6,-,TRBD1,TRBV7-3,TGTTCCAGCAGCCCTAGACAGGGGGATTCACCCCTCCACTTT,CSSSPRQGDSPLHF
TRBJ1-4,-,-,TRBV4-1,TGCGCCAGCAGCCAAGTTCGACAGAGTAATGAAAAACTGTTTTTT,CASSQVRQSNEKLFF
TRBJ2-7,-,-,TRBV6-2/TRBV6-3,TGTGCCAGCAGACCCCCCCTGGGAGAGCAGTACTTC,CASRPPLGEQYF
TRBJ1-2,-,-,TRBV5-1,TGCGCCAGCAGACCCGAGGGAGGGGGCTATGGCTACACCTTC,CASRPEGGGYGYTF
TRBJ1-2,-,-,TRBV12-3/TRBV12-4,TGTGCCAGCACCAAAACAACAGCCCAGAACAACTATGGCTACACCTTC,CASTKTTAQNNYGYTF
TRBJ1-3,-,-,TRBV29-1,TGCGGCGCCAGGGGCACCTCTGGAAACACCATATATTTT,CGARGTSGNTIYF
TRBJ1-5,many,TRBD1,TRBV4-1,TGCGCCAGCAGCCAAGATCAGGGACAGGGGTCTCTCAATCAGCCCCAGCATTTT,CASSQDQGQGSLNQPQHF
TRBJ1-5,few,-,TRBV20-1,TGCAGTGTACCACGCCGGGGATGGGGTAGCAATCAGCCCCAGCATTTT,CSVPRRGWGSNQPQHF
TRBJ2-3,many,-,TRBV12-5,TGTGCTAGTGGTATGGGACTTTTCACAGATACGCAGTATTTT,CASGMGLFTDTQYF